This T cell receptor (beta chain) was identified during a study of blood T cell repertoires in COVID-19. At the level of the study: From T cells, B-cell-depleted T cells, or PBMCs came the material, which was cDNA or gDNA.

Assay: immunoSEQ multiplex PCR; the TCRdb copy retains only in-frame clones and omits some. Seen here are about 190,000 clones, less than 90% observed once, and the top ten hold about 3.2%. This clone was counted between two and nine times. The germline V gene encodes CDR1 MGHRA and CDR2 YSYEKL. Trimming took off 1 base at V and 8 bases at J, with 11 bases between the two ends. The CDR3 is 13 amino acids. This TCR derives from a woman between 25 and 40 years old who had been exposed to COVID-19. The sequenced sample consisted of PBMCs or T cells enriched from blood (not recorded which). J is TRBJ1-1 and V is TRBV4-1; D might be TRBD1 (5 bases). The CDR3 reads CASSQGQNREAFF. The DNA for the CDR3 is TGCGCCAGCAGCCAAGGCCAAAACAGGGAAGCTTTCTTT.